This is a list of T cell receptor beta chains from one sample in a study of T cells in Graves' hyperthyroidism and ophthalmopathy. TCRdb recomputed calls from the multiplex PCR reads with MiXCR, one row per CDR3 protein. The sample consists of some 550,000 distinct CDR3 sequences, about a sixth of them appearing once. The sequencing input was blood. These receptors were taken from a woman aged 40 to 49 with Graves' ophthalmopathy. Both conserved end residues are part of each CDR3. Each record gives: V gene, clone size, D gene, CDR3 protein. D genes are given only for firm matches. The size field is filled for only some rows; it gives once, few, many or a size class.

TRBV4-1 | many | . | CASSPTGTYEQYF
TRBV9 | . | . | CASSVVAGSYAEAFF
TRBV7-8 | . | TRBD1 | CASSLVPGTGSYEQYF
TRBV7-9 | many | . | CASSPGYSQETQYF
TRBV20-1 | many | TRBD2 | CSALLAGPNEQFF
TRBV19 | few | TRBD1 | CASSGTGGANQPQHF
TRBV7-3 | once | . | CASSLMAGENTEAFF
TRBV5-4 | . | TRBD1 | CASSPSTDRGNTGELFF
TRBV20-1 | . | TRBD2 | CSASGSGRSGTGELFF
TRBV25-1 | few | . | CASSDGGQETQYF
TRBV29-1 | few | . | CSVDNTDTQYF
TRBV30 | many | . | CAWSPTGYEQYF
TRBV5-8 | . | . | CASSSSPSGEQFF
TRBV6-1 | few | TRBD2 | CASRNSGGPPRMEQFF
TRBV7-3 | many | TRBD2 | CASSLLGGSTDTQYF
TRBV28 | . | . | CASGRILSNYGYTF
TRBV6-1 | . | . | CASSVNTVFPTDTQYF
TRBV12-3/TRBV12-4 | . | . | CANSEGSYNEQFF
TRBV2 | many | . | CASSQDRTSTDTQYF
TRBV28 | few | . | CASRVAWQGFGTQYF
TRBV18 | few | . | CASSPTAPPYEQYF
TRBV10-2 | . | . | CASSESRAVKNIQYF
TRBV3-1 | many | TRBD1 | CASSQDLAGTGGQETQYF
TRBV12-3/TRBV12-4 | many | . | CASSLFPRPQHF
TRBV6-2/TRBV6-3 | few | . | CASTQRDTQYF
TRBV2 | many | TRBD2 | CASSGSGPLYEQYF
TRBV4-1 | . | TRBD2 | CASSPRGGLATILGANEQFF
TRBV3-1 | many | . | CASSASGTYNEQFF
TRBV2 | few | . | CASSETGNSNQPQHF
TRBV2 | many | TRBD1 | CASSDQGAAYGYTF
TRBV6-1 | many | . | CASTLGSRYGTDTQYF
TRBV5-1 | many | TRBD1 | CASTRDSTYNEQFF
TRBV6-1 | many | TRBD1 | CASSADRGGVDQPQHF
TRBV20-1 | . | . | CSARVPSGETQYF
TRBV10-3 | few | TRBD1 | CAIASAGGFNEQFF
TRBV20-1 | . | . | CSARPFRGGYEQYF
TRBV5-6 | many | . | CASSGRREAFF
TRBV7-9 | many | . | CASTLTGSYTTGDEQFF
TRBV6-1 | few | TRBD2 | CASSQAGGLEEQYF
TRBV2 | . | . | CASSEYGNIQYF
TRBV5-1 | . | . | CASSRTATNTGELFF
TRBV15 | . | TRBD2 | CATSSAPGGPSTDTQYF
TRBV28 | . | TRBD2 | CASSFIAGDTDTQYF
TRBV20-1 | once | . | CSARGSAVNTEAFF
TRBV5-6 | few | . | CASSITGRAEQYF
TRBV12-3/TRBV12-4 | many | TRBD2 | CASSHSGGSTDTQYF
TRBV7-6 | . | TRBD2 | CASSLGQRTQLAANTDTQYF
TRBV6-2/TRBV6-3 | many | TRBD1 | CASSYAYRTGDQPQHF
TRBV5-5 | . | . | CASSLGVRTNTEAFF
TRBV2 | many | . | CASTTQGIGYEQYF